Here is one T cell receptor (beta chain) with its context. The data stem from a study of blood T cell repertoires in COVID-19. About the study: Acute-phase and convalescent COVID-19 samples originated in the United States, Italy and Spain. T cells, B-cell-depleted T cells, or PBMCs provided the cDNA or gDNA that served as material.

As originally analysed: Estimation of nucleated cell counts relied on the amplification of reference gene primers. Here immunoSEQ multiplex PCR was the method, and the copy in TCRdb shows in-frame clones only, minus some. The DNA gave D and trimming, while V, J and clone size come from that table. The sample consists of about 250,000 clones, approximately 79% of them appearing once. V lost 5 bases and J lost 4, with 17 bases in between. This CDR3 comprises 16 residues. The germline gives CDR1 SGHTA, CDR2 FQGNSA. The TCR originated in a middle-aged woman with active or convalescent COVID-19. The V call is TRBV7-2, the J call TRBJ1-4; D unclear. The specimen sequenced was peripheral blood. CDR3 bases: TGTGCCAGCAGCCTCGTAGGCGGGGATTTTAATGAAAAACTGTTTTTT. This gives the protein CASSLVGGDFNEKLFF.